The subject of this entry is one T cell receptor beta chain. This sample stems from a study of chronic HIV infection and antiretroviral therapy. Each CDR3 protein gets one entry after TCRdb re-called the 5' RACE reads with MiXCR. The sample has 40,000 to 60,000 distinct CDR3 sequences; about a fifth are singletons. Germline V gives CDR1 MDHEN, CDR2 SYDVKM. V shed 2 bases and J 2 bases; nucleotides not matched to a gene: 8. CDR3 length: 17 amino acids. The chain employs TRBV28 and TRBJ2-3, with TRBD1 matching over 9 bases. Source material: peripheral blood. The source of this sequence is an adult who had HIV and had not received antiretroviral therapy, or was an uninfected healthy control (not recorded which). The CDR3 loop reads CASSLLRQGGSTDTQYF. For the CDR3, the DNA is TGTGCCAGCAGTTTACTCCGACAGGGGGGGTCCACAGATACGCAGTATTTT.